This T cell receptor beta chain was found in a study of shared clonotypes between healthy human individuals. Study summary: Each donor had three CD4 naive, three CD4 memory, two CD8 naive and one CD8 memory plate.

Whole-study results and caveats: Clonotypes shared by all four donors outscored non-shared clonotypes in generation probability. Collection of samples was limited to blood; tissue repertoires likely differ.

CD45RO-negative, CCR7-selected cells formed the naive CD8 fraction, which excluded terminally differentiated effector memory CD45RA+ cells. Each sample came from a Caucasian adult donor living in Nashville, Tennessee. Clones were read by immunoSEQ multiplex PCR, and TCRdb kept only the in-frame ones, dropping some. The sample includes around 2.1 million clones, 90% to 95% of them seen just once. Germline-derived CDR1 and CDR2 are MNHEY and SMNVEV (reference sequence). This CDR3 has 15 amino acids. V gave up 6 bases and J gave up 10 bases, with 22 bases separating them. About this clone: The antigen remains unidentified.

This clonotype was obtained from a man aged 18 to 30 in good health. Some clones in this sample may be carry-over from other donors' samples. This chain connects TRBV27 to TRBJ2-1; the D call may be TRBD1 or TRBD2 (5 bases each). Sample: naive CD8+ T cells from PBMCs. The CDR3 loop is CASSPQPGPPREQFF. In nucleotides, the CDR3 is TGTGCCAGCAGCCCTCAACCGGGACCGCCGAGGGAGCAGTTCTTC.